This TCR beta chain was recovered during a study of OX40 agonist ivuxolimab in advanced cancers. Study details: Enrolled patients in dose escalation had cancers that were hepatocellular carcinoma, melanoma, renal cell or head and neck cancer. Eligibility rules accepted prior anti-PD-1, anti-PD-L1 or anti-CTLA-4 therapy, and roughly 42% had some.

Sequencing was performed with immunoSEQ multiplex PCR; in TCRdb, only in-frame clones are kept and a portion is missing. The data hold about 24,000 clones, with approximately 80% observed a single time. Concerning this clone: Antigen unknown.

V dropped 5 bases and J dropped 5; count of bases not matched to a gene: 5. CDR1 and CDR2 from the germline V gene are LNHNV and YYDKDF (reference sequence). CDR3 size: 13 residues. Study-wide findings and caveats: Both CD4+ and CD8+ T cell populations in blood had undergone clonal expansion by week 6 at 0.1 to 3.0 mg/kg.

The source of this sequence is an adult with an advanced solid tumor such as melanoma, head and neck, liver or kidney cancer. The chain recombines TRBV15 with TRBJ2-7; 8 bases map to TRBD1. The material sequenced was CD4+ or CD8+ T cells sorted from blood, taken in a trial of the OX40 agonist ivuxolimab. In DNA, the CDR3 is TGTGCCACCAGCTTAGACAGGGGCGACGAGCAGTACTTC. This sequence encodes CATSLDRGDEQYF.